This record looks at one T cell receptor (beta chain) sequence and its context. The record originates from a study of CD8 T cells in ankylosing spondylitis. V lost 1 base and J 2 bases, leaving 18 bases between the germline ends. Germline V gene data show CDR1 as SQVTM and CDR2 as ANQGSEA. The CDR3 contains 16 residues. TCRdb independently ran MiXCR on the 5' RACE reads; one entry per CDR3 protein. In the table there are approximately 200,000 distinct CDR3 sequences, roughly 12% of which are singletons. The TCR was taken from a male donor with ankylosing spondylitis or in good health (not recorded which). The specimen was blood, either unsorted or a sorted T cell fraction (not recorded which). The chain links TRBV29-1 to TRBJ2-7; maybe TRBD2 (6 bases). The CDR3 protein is CSVEGATGTDTYEQYF. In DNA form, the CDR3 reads TGCAGCGTTGAAGGCGCGACCGGGACTGATACCTACGAGCAGTACTTC.